The rows below give T cell receptor beta chains drawn from one sample of a study of cytomegalovirus exposure and HLA in healthy donors. Produced via immunoSEQ multiplex PCR; TCRdb's table is partial and in-frame only. The table records 200,000 to 250,000 clones, 65% to 90% of them present only once. Sequencing was performed on PBMCs. These receptor sequences come from a girl between 10 and 17 years old in good health and CMV-seronegative. CDR3s include the opening cysteine and the closing phenylalanine or tryptophan. Fields, in order: CDR3 length, D gene, clone size, V gene, J gene, CDR3 DNA, CDR3 protein. The D gene is left open where the match is weak. A row's size may be missing; if present it is once, few, many or a size class.

14	TRBD1	-	TRBV28	TRBJ2-7	TGTGCCAGCAGCACCGGGACAGGGGGCTACGAGCAGTACTTC	CASSTGTGGYEQYF
12	-	-	TRBV29-1	TRBJ2-1	TGCAGCGACTCGGGGTCCTACAATGAGCAGTTCTTC	CSDSGSYNEQFF
16	-	-	TRBV7-9	TRBJ2-6	TGTGCCAGCAGCTTATGGTCGGGTGGTGGGGCCAACGTCCTGACTTTC	CASSLWSGGGANVLTF
15	TRBD2	-	TRBV7-9	TRBJ2-1	TGTGCCAGCCCCTCGAACTCGAGCGGGAGCAACGAGCAGTTCTTC	CASPSNSSGSNEQFF
14	-	once	TRBV9	TRBJ2-1	TGTGCCAGCAGCGTGGGCGGGTTAGACAATGAGCAGTTCTTC	CASSVGGLDNEQFF
13	-	-	TRBV30	TRBJ1-3	TGTGCCTGGAGCGCGCAAGCAGGAAACACCATATATTTT	CAWSAQAGNTIYF
14	-	-	TRBV9	TRBJ1-4	TGTGCCAGCAGCCCATCCTCGGGGGGGGAAAAACTGTTTTTT	CASSPSSGGEKLFF
15	TRBD1	-	TRBV18	TRBJ1-1	TGTGCCAGCTCACCTTCCGGGACAGGGAACACTGAAGCTTTCTTT	CASSPSGTGNTEAFF
13	-	once	TRBV5-6	TRBJ1-2	TGTGCCAGCAACGGACAGCCCGGCTATGGCTACACCTTC	CASNGQPGYGYTF
18	TRBD1	few	TRBV4-1	TRBJ1-2	TGCGCCAGCAGCCAAGCTGCGGGAAAGACAGGGGGCGGAGATGGCTACACCTTC	CASSQAAGKTGGGDGYTF
14	TRBD2	-	TRBV6-5	TRBJ2-1	TGTGCCAGCAGGGCCGGGGGGGGTAAAAATGAGCAGTTCTTC	CASRAGGGKNEQFF